Included here is one T cell receptor (beta chain) sequence, with context. Its antigen is not yet known. Per-base quality was not reported, and no clone a single base away is much larger than it. The sample is drawn from a study of T cells in localized non-small cell lung cancer (dated by TCRdb to the early 2020s). For context, the study as a whole: The study examined T cell repertoires in a few hundred patients with early-stage NSCLC and compared tumors with uninvolved tumor-adjacent lungs. All 250 or so NSCLC patients in the cohort were treatment-naive and had localized lung tumors that were resected. NSCLC patients had a mean age of roughly 69 years, and around 140 were male and about a hundred female.

The CDR3 numbers 14 residues from cysteine through phenylalanine. Only CDR3 DNA is held: 42 bases, read in frame from base 1. Relative to germline, V is 6 bases shorter and J is 8 bases shorter, with 16 bases between their ends. The germline V gene provides CDR1 SGHTA and CDR2 FQGTGA. At diagnosis, peripheral blood, uninvolved tumor-adjacent lung and tumor were collected and were preserved as a mix of fresh-frozen and FFPE material. Blood samples were analyzed as peripheral blood mononuclear cells for TCR repertoire profiling. Points the paper makes about the study in general: Because multi-region tumor sequencing was not done, intratumor heterogeneity could not be ruled out. Longer overall survival was associated with higher T cell density in blood, whereas shorter survival was associated with higher clonality in adjacent lung. Of the top 100 tumor clones, a median of approximately 60 were detected in paired uninvolved adjacent lung; 28 were also among that lung's top 100. Uninvolved tumor-adjacent lung showed the highest T cell clonality, higher than tumor, which suggests more focused antigenic responses in the uninvolved tumor-adjacent lung. Because the study design was exploratory, TCR variables were selected using unadjusted p-values without false-discovery rate correction.

TCR beta CDR3 regions were sequenced from DNA using the immunoSEQ Assay. The study's own analysis went as follows. T cell density was computed as TCR beta template counts normalized to usable DNA estimated by amplifying housekeeping genes. Using the preseqR package, richness was estimated by extrapolating to 120,000 templates for tissue samples and 400,000 templates for PBMC samples. Clonality was calculated as one minus Pielou's evenness. To identify tissue-enriched TCRs, differential abundance testing was run on productive amino-acid clonotypes with a minimum total count of 5 and an alpha of 0.1. Repertoire overlap between compartments was quantified with the Jaccard Index and Morisita Overlap Index. GLIPH clustered TCR beta CDR3s with public tetramer-defined viral CDR3s; viral motifs required at least three viral sequences plus V-gene enrichment. TCRdb carries this immuneACCESS record with in-frame sequences only. Its versions omit some clonotypes, under half of them owing to an unresolved V gene in the studies checked, with the rest unexplained. The DNA was the basis for D and trimming; V, J and clone size are from that table. Here the sample has around 140,000 clones; around 92% occur a single time. The ten biggest clones cover around 1.7% of the sample.

The chain is made from TRBV7-3 and TRBJ2-2; the best D guess is TRBD2, with 5 bases matching. The sequencing used peripheral blood, collected before any cancer treatment. The source is a female donor older than 55 with stage I lung adenocarcinoma. The encoded CDR3 is CASSATRFRGELFF. The DNA is as follows: TGTGCCAGCAGTGCCACTAGATTTCGTGGGGAGCTGTTTTTT. Full variable domain (CDR3 extended with the reference TRBV7-3 and TRBJ2-2 proteins): GAGVSQTPSNKVTEKGKYVELRCDPISGHTALYWYRQSLGQGPEFLIYFQGTGAADDSGLPNDRFFAVRPEGSVSTLKIQRTERGDSAVYLCASSATRFRGELFFGEGSRLTVL.